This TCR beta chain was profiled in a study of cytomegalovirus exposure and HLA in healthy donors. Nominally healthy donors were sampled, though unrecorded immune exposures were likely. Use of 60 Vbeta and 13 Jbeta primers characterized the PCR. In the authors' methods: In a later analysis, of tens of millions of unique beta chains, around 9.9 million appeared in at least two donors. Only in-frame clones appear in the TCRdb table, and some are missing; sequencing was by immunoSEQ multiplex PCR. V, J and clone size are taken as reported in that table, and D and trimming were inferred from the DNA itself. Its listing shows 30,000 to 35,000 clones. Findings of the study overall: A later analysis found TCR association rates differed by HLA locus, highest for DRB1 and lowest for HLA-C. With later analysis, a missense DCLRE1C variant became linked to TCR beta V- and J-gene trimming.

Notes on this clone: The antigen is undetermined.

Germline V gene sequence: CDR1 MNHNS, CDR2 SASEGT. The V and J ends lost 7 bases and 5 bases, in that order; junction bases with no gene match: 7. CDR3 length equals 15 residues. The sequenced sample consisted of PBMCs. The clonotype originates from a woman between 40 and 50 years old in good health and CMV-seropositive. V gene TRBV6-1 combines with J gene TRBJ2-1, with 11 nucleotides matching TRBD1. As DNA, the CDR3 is TGTGCCAGCACCTCCGGGACAGGGGGTAACAATGAGCAGTTCTTC. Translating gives CASTSGTGGNNEQFF.